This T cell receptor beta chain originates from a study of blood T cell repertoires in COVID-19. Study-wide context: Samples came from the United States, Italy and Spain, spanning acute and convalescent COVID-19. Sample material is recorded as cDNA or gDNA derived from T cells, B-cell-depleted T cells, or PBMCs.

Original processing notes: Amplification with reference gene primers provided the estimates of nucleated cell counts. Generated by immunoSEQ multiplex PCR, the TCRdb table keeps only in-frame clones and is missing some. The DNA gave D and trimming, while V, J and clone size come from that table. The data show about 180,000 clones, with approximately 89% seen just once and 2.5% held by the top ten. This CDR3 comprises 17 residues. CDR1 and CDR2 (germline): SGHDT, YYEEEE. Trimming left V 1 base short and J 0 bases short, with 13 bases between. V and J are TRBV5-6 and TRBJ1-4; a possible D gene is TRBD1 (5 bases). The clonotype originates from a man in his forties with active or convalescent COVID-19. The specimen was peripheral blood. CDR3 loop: CASSLQGRDSTNEKLFF. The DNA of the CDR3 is TGTGCCAGCAGCTTGCAAGGCAGGGACTCAACTAATGAAAAACTGTTTTTT.